The rows below give T cell receptor beta chains drawn from one sample of a study of T cell repertoires in cytomegalovirus infection. TCRdb ran MiXCR on the reads and lists one entry per CDR3 protein. This table holds fewer than 850,000 distinct CDR3 sequences, 29% found once. What these receptors recognize is not known. The sequenced sample was cultured CD8+ T cells from PBMCs, obtained from culture after CMV antigen stimulation. These TCRs come from a human donor in good health (CMV status not recorded). Some clones in this sample may be carry-over from other donors' samples. Both conserved end residues are part of each CDR3. The D gene is left open where the match is weak. For some rows the clone size is stated as once, few or many, or as a class when expanded; others skip it.

V	size	D	J	DNA	CDR3
TRBV27	few	-	TRBJ2-5	TGTGCCAGCGGGGGGTTTTTGGCCCAGTACTTC	CASGGFLAQYF
TRBV5-4	-	-	TRBJ2-7	TGTGCCAGCAGCGGGGATTTGGACGAGCAGTACTTC	CASSGDLDEQYF
TRBV4-1	-	-	TRBJ2-2	TGCGCCAGCAGCCGCATTCGGACCACCGGGGAGCTGTTTTTT	CASSRIRTTGELFF
TRBV4-2	many	-	TRBJ1-6	TGTGCCAGCAGCCAAGGAGGAGGGGTCGGTTCACCCCTCCACTTT	CASSQGGGVGSPLHF
TRBV5-6	-	-	TRBJ2-7	TGTGCCAGCAGCTTGGTTAGGGAGCAGTACTTC	CASSLVREQYF
TRBV7-2	-	TRBD1	TRBJ1-5	TGTGCCAGCAGCTTAGGGGGACAGGGGACACATCAGCCCCAGCATTTT	CASSLGGQGTHQPQHF
TRBV7-6	-	TRBD1	TRBJ1-6	TGTGCCAGCAGTACAGGGGATTCACCCCTCCACTTT	CASSTGDSPLHF
TRBV7-9	few	-	TRBJ1-1	TGTGCCAGCAGCTTAACCCCCACTGAAGCTTTCTTT	CASSLTPTEAFF
TRBV4-1	many	-	TRBJ1-5	TGCGCCAGCAGCCAAGATGGAGGGGTAAGCAATCAGCCCCAGCATTTT	CASSQDGGVSNQPQHF
TRBV7-6	many	-	TRBJ1-1	TGTGCCAGCAGCTTATTAGGATCGAGACAGAACACTGAAGCTTTCTTT	CASSLLGSRQNTEAFF
TRBV27	-	-	TRBJ2-3	TGTGCCGCTTCCTCAGGGGCCAGCACAGATACGCAGTATTTT	CAASSGASTDTQYF
TRBV27	-	-	TRBJ1-1	TGTGCCAGCAGTCTCCGACACGGAGATGAAGCTTTCTTT	CASSLRHGDEAFF
TRBV25-1	few	-	TRBJ1-4	TGTGCCAGCAGTGCCCACGGCCGACGGGAAAAACTGTTTTTT	CASSAHGRREKLFF
TRBV7-8	few	TRBD1	TRBJ2-1	TGTGCCAGCAGTTTTTACAGGGGTTCCTACAATGAGCAGTTCTTC	CASSFYRGSYNEQFF
TRBV19	once	-	TRBJ2-1	TGTGCCAGTAGTCTAGACGCGTTCCCTTACAATGAGCAGTTCTTC	CASSLDAFPYNEQFF
TRBV6-5	few	-	TRBJ2-7	TGTGCCAGCAGTCCGTCGAGGACCGACCCAACCTACGAGCAGTACTTC	CASSPSRTDPTYEQYF
TRBV20-1	-	-	TRBJ1-1	TGCAGTGCTAGTGATGCGGGACGGATGAACACTGAAGCTTTCTTT	CSASDAGRMNTEAFF
TRBV4-3	-	-	TRBJ1-5	TGCGCCAGCAGCCAAGATCTTGGGAGCTCCGGGGATCAGCCCCAGCATTTT	CASSQDLGSSGDQPQHF
TRBV6-5	-	TRBD2	TRBJ2-5	TGTGCCAGCAGTGTACGACTTAGACTAGCCCATGAGACCCAGTACTTC	CASSVRLRLAHETQYF
TRBV7-2	-	TRBD1	TRBJ1-1	TGTGCCAGCAGCGAGGGACAGTTGAACACTGAAGCTTTCTTT	CASSEGQLNTEAFF
TRBV7-8	few	TRBD2	TRBJ2-1	TGTGCCAGCAGCTTTCGACTAGCCCCCAATGAGCAGTTCTTC	CASSFRLAPNEQFF
TRBV18	-	-	TRBJ2-4	TGTGCCAGCTCACCAGAGGGACAACTAGCCAAAAACATTCAGTACTTC	CASSPEGQLAKNIQYF
TRBV4-1	-	-	TRBJ1-5	TGCGCCAGCAGCCAACGCGGGCCCGGGAATCAGCCCCAGCATTTT	CASSQRGPGNQPQHF
TRBV15	-	TRBD1	TRBJ2-7	TGTGCCACCAGCAGGAACAGGGGGATTCAGAACGAGCAGTACTTC	CATSRNRGIQNEQYF
TRBV7-2	few	-	TRBJ1-1	TGTGCCAGCAGCTCAGCTGTCAGGGTGGGGGGGGGCACTGAAGCTTTCTTT	CASSSAVRVGGGTEAFF
TRBV5-3	-	-	TRBJ2-2	TGTGCCAGCAGCGCCAGACAGTTCGTGACCGGGGAGCTGTTTTTT	CASSARQFVTGELFF
TRBV7-8	-	-	TRBJ1-6	TGTGCCAGCAGCTTAGGGGGGCAGTGGGGCTCCTATAATTCACCCCTCCACTTT	CASSLGGQWGSYNSPLHF
TRBV4-1	-	-	TRBJ2-1	TGCGCCAGCAGCCAAGTTCCCAGGGTCAATGAGCAGTTCTTC	CASSQVPRVNEQFF
TRBV7-9	few	-	TRBJ2-3	TGTGCCAGCAGTCGTTTAAAGCGAAGCACAGATACGCAGTATTTT	CASSRLKRSTDTQYF
TRBV27	-	TRBD1	TRBJ2-1	TGTGCCAGCGAAACCGGACAGGGTGTCAATGAGCAGTTCTTC	CASETGQGVNEQFF
TRBV4-3	-	TRBD1	TRBJ2-3	TGCGCCAGCAGCCAGGGGACAGGGGGCCTTGCAGATACGCAGTATTTT	CASSQGTGGLADTQYF
TRBV19	-	-	TRBJ1-1	TGTGCATCGTGGGGGGTGCAGAACACTGAAGCTTTCTTT	CASWGVQNTEAFF
TRBV6-5	-	-	TRBJ1-1	TGTGCCAGCAGTTACTCTCTAAGAGGCTTACGTGGAACTGAAGCTTTCTTT	CASSYSLRGLRGTEAFF
TRBV27	-	-	TRBJ1-5	TGTGCCAGCAGTTTATATCTGGGTGGTCAGCCCCAGCATTTT	CASSLYLGGQPQHF
TRBV6-2/TRBV6-3	many	TRBD1	TRBJ2-1	TGTGCCAGCAGTTACCGTGACAGGGCCTACAATGAGCAGTTCTTC	CASSYRDRAYNEQFF
TRBV19	-	-	TRBJ1-5	TGTGCCAGTAGTATACGGGCTGAAGTTCGCAATCAGCCCCAGCATTTT	CASSIRAEVRNQPQHF
TRBV10-3	-	TRBD2	TRBJ2-1	TGTGCCATCAGGACGGGGAGGGATGAGCAGTTCTTC	CAIRTGRDEQFF
TRBV7-6	few	TRBD1	TRBJ1-1	TGTGCCAGCAGCTTTGGACAGGGGACTTTCGGCGGGGCTTTCTTT	CASSFGQGTFGGAFF
TRBV7-2	many	-	TRBJ2-6	TGTGCCAGCAGCTTAATGGGGGGTGGGATCTCTGGGGCCAACGTCCTGACTTTC	CASSLMGGGISGANVLTF
TRBV7-8	many	-	TRBJ2-1	TGTGCCAGCAGCTTATCCGGGGGCCGCGGACATGAGCAGTTCTTC	CASSLSGGRGHEQFF
TRBV7-9	-	TRBD2	TRBJ2-1	TGTGCCAGCAGCCCAAGTGGGGAGACTAGCGGGGGGGACAATGAGCAGTTCTTC	CASSPSGETSGGDNEQFF
TRBV27	few	-	TRBJ1-1	TGTGCCAGCAGCCCCGGCGACCGGTGGACTGAAGCTTTCTTT	CASSPGDRWTEAFF
TRBV7-8	many	-	TRBJ1-1	TGTGCCAGCAGTTTTGGTCGAGGGGGAGCAATGAACACTGAAGCTTTCTTT	CASSFGRGGAMNTEAFF
TRBV7-6	many	-	TRBJ2-1	TGTGCCAGCAGCTTAGGCCACAATGAGCAGTTCTTC	CASSLGHNEQFF
TRBV20-1	-	-	TRBJ1-2	TGCAGTGCAACCACCGGGGGGAACTATGGCTACACCTTC	CSATTGGNYGYTF
TRBV6-1	few	-	TRBJ2-1	TGTGCCAGCAGCACGGTGCCTACGGTAGATGAGCAGTTCTTC	CASSTVPTVDEQFF
TRBV4-3	few	TRBD2	TRBJ2-3	TGCGCCAGCAGCCAAGATGAGGGGACTAGCGGCACAGATACGCAGTATTTT	CASSQDEGTSGTDTQYF
TRBV28	few	-	TRBJ2-7	TGTGCCAGCAGTTTATGGGGCACGATCTACGAGCAGTACTTC	CASSLWGTIYEQYF
TRBV7-9	many	TRBD1	TRBJ1-3	TGTGCCAGCAGCTTAGCCCCGGGACAGCCCTCTGGAAACACCATATATTTT	CASSLAPGQPSGNTIYF
TRBV27	many	TRBD1	TRBJ1-5	TGTGCCAGCAGCTTGACAGGGGGCAATCAGCCCCAGCATTTT	CASSLTGGNQPQHF
TRBV7-6	many	TRBD1	TRBJ2-3	TGTGCCAGCAGCTTACTTGGGACAGCTAGCACAGATACGCAGTATTTT	CASSLLGTASTDTQYF
TRBV19	few	-	TRBJ1-5	TGTGCCAGTTGGACAGCGAGCTTCAATCAGCCCCAGCATTTT	CASWTASFNQPQHF
TRBV6-6	once	-	TRBJ2-2	TGTGCCAGCAGTTCCCCCTCAACATCTCAGGGGGGGGAGCTGTTTTTT	CASSSPSTSQGGELFF
TRBV6-1	few	-	TRBJ1-2	TGTGCCAGCAGACCTTGGGACAACTATGGCTACACCTTC	CASRPWDNYGYTF
TRBV4-1	-	TRBD1	TRBJ1-5	TGCGCCAGCAGTTCGGACAGGCTAAATCAGCCCCAGCATTTT	CASSSDRLNQPQHF